The 27 T cell receptor beta chains in this list originate from one sample, sequenced in a study of cytomegalovirus exposure and HLA in healthy donors. Assay used: immunoSEQ multiplex PCR; TCRdb lists only in-frame clones, some missing. Among roughly 180,000 clones, about 89% were seen once, and the ten largest hold approximately 7%. Specimen: PBMCs. These TCRs come from a man aged 25-45 years in good health and CMV-seropositive.

The chain employs TRBV29-1 and TRBJ2-1, with TRBD2 matching over 9 bases. With V trimmed by 3 bases and J by 3 bases, 12 bases remained unmatched. This CDR3 has 17 residues. Germline CDR1 and CDR2: SQVTM and ANQGSEA. CDR3: CSVDLDSSGTIYNEQFF. CDR3 nucleotide sequence: TGCAGCGTTGACTTAGATTCTAGCGGGACTATCTACAATGAGCAGTTCTTC.

The V and J genes are TRBV4-2 and TRBJ2-1; D remains ambiguous. The CDR3 is 13 residues long. V lost 3 bases, J lost 8 bases, and 11 bases lay in between. Germline lookup yields CDR1 LGHNA and CDR2 YNFKEQ. CDR3 in DNA: TGTGCCAGCAGCCACCTTCCCCCCCATGAGCAGTTCTTC. It is translated as CASSHLPPHEQFF.

J is TRBJ2-1 and V is TRBV6-1, with 11 bases that match TRBD1. Germline CDR1 reads MNHNS; CDR2 reads SASEGT. V shed 2 bases and J 8 bases; nucleotides not matched to a gene: 8. There are 16 residues in the CDR3. The CDR3 sequence is CASSESWDRGYDEQFF. CDR3 nucleotide sequence: TGTGCCAGCAGTGAATCTTGGGACAGGGGGTACGATGAGCAGTTCTTC.

The chain recombines TRBV5-1 with TRBJ2-7; 8 bases match TRBD2. Germline loops: CDR1 SGHRS, CDR2 YFSETQ. The CDR3 is made up of 18 amino acids. The V gene end was trimmed by 4 bases and the J gene end by 4 bases; junction bases not matched to a gene: 19. The CDR3 reads CASSPGGTSHGERYEQYF. In DNA, the CDR3 is TGCGCCAGCAGCCCTGGTGGGACTAGTCACGGGGAGCGGTACGAGCAGTACTTC.

The gene calls are TRBV7-2 and TRBJ1-4, with a weak D call TRBD1 (5 bases). V lost 3 bases and J lost 7, with 9 bases in between. This CDR3 has 13 amino acids. Germline-derived CDR1 and CDR2 are SGHTA and FQGNSA. CDR3 sequence (DNA): TGTGCCAGCAGCTTTAGGGGTGGTGAAAAACTGTTTTTT. Translated: CASSFRGGEKLFF.

V is TRBV30 and J is TRBJ2-7; D is unresolved. V was pared by 3 bases and J by 0 bases, with 12 bases between. Germline V gives CDR1 GTSNPN, CDR2 SVGIG (reference sequence). CDR3 size: 14 residues. The CDR3 loop reads CAWSEVGSSYEQYF. The CDR3 DNA sequence: TGTGCCTGGAGCGAGGTTGGAAGCTCCTACGAGCAGTACTTC.

V usage is TRBV7-3 and J usage is TRBJ2-2; the D gene is possibly TRBD2 (6 bases). The length of the CDR3 is 15 residues. Per the germline V gene, CDR1 is SGHTA and CDR2 is FQGTGA. The V end was cut by 4 bases, the J end by 2 bases, with 11 bases between. In DNA, the CDR3 is TGTGCCAGCAGCTCCCAGCGGGCTAACACCGGGGAGCTGTTTTTT. This gives the protein CASSSQRANTGELFF.

The chain carries TRBV19 and TRBJ2-3, with 7 bases identical to TRBD1. This CDR3 contains 14 residues. Trimming removed 9 bases from V and 0 bases from J; junction bases left unmatched: 6. Germline CDR1 is LNHDA and CDR2 is SQIVND (reference sequence). The DNA of the CDR3 is TGTGCCAGCAGGGGACAGACTAGCACAGATACGCAGTATTTT. It encodes CASRGQTSTDTQYF.

The chain carries TRBV5-1 and TRBJ2-2; TRBD2 is a possible D gene (5 bases). The V gene lost 5 bases and the J gene lost 4 bases, with 12 bases spanning the gap. Germline V CDR1 and CDR2: SGHRS, YFSETQ. The CDR3 length is 14 residues. CDR3 DNA sequence: TGCGCCAGCAGTAAACGGGATGGCACCGGGGAGCTGTTTTTT. Translating gives CASSKRDGTGELFF.

V gene TRBV5-8 combines with J gene TRBJ2-7; TRBD2 agrees at 11 bases. Germline values: CDR1 SGHTS, CDR2 YDEGEE. The CDR3 is made up of 16 amino acids. J lost 2 bases, V lost 4 bases, and 8 bases had no gene match. The CDR3 sequence is CASSPFTSGSTYEQYF. CDR3 in DNA: TGTGCCAGCAGCCCATTCACTAGCGGGAGTACCTACGAGCAGTACTTC.

This clone was seen only once. The V gene is TRBV27, the J gene TRBJ1-2; TRBD1 aligns across 8 bases. The V and J ends lost 6 bases and 8 bases, in that order; junction bases with no gene match: 5. The CDR3 contains 12 residues. Germline V gives CDR1 MNHEY, CDR2 SMNVEV (reference sequence). For the CDR3, the DNA is TGTGCCAGCAGAACAGGGGGGTTGGGCTACACCTTC. Amino acids: CASRTGGLGYTF.

This chain links TRBV25-1 with TRBJ2-5, with 8 bases aligning to TRBD2. Trimming at V came to 1 base and at J to 4 bases, leaving 5 bases not matched to a gene. Germline loops: CDR1 MGHDK, CDR2 SYGVNS. This CDR3 is built from 15 residues. CDR3 sequence (DNA): TGTGCCAGCAGTGAATGGGGGACTAGATCAGAGACCCAGTACTTC. Encoded protein: CASSEWGTRSETQYF. Complete variable domain (other parts from reference TRBV25-1 and TRBJ2-5): EADIYQTPRYLVIGTGKKITLECSQTMGHDKMYWYQQDPGMELHLIHYSYGVNSTEKGDLSSESTVSRIRTEHFPLTLESARPSHTSQYLCASSEWGTRSETQYFGPGTRLLVL.

This chain connects TRBV2 to TRBJ2-7; possibly TRBD2 for D (5 bases). Trimming shortened V by 10 bases and J by 5 bases, and 18 bases separated the two germline ends. Germline V gives CDR1 SNHLY, CDR2 FYNNEI. This CDR3 is 13 amino acids long. CDR3: CATRRDSGDEQYF. The CDR3, as DNA: TGTGCCACCCGTCGGGATTCCGGGGACGAGCAGTACTTC.

CDR3 nucleotides: TGTGCCAGCAATCTAAACAGGGGGTACACTGAAGCTTTCTTT. Protein sequence: CASNLNRGYTEAFF. This chain connects TRBV6-5 to TRBJ1-1, with 8 bases identical to TRBD1. CDR1 and CDR2 from the germline V gene are MNHEY and SVGAGI. With V trimmed by 7 bases and J by 3 bases, 7 bases remained unmatched. The CDR3 loop spans 14 amino acids.

This chain links TRBV7-2 with TRBJ1-2; D might be TRBD1 (5 bases). CDR1 and CDR2 from the germline V gene are SGHTA and FQGNSA. The CDR3 has 14 amino acids. V lost 4 bases and J 0 bases, leaving 9 bases between the germline ends. DNA for the CDR3: TGTGCCAGCAGCTCCGGGACGTCTAACTATGGCTACACCTTC. Its protein product is CASSSGTSNYGYTF.

J is TRBJ2-7 and V is TRBV7-6; 10 positions agree with TRBD2. The CDR3 is 15 residues long. The ends lost 2 bases at V and 4 bases at J; junction bases unmatched: 5. Germline values: CDR1 SGHVS, CDR2 FNYEAQ. CDR3 bases: TGTGCCAGCAGCTTAATGAGCGGGGGGGGATACGAGCAGTACTTC. It translates to CASSLMSGGGYEQYF.

Regarding this clone: Sequence at one end of the junction differs from germline and may be a read error. V and J are TRBV10-2 and TRBJ2-4, with D maybe TRBD2 (6 bases). CDR3 length equals 13 residues. In germline, CDR1 is WSHSY, CDR2 SAAADI. Here the CDR3 reads CASHSGAENIQYF. CDR3 DNA: TGCGCCAGTCATAGCGGAGCCGAAAACATTCAGTACTTC.

CDR3: CASSPTVTSTDTQYF. CDR3 DNA: TGTGCCAGCTCACCCACGGTAACTAGCACAGATACGCAGTATTTT. The chain joins TRBV18 to TRBJ2-3; D gene ambiguous. With 3 bases removed from V and 0 bases from J, the gap between germline ends came to 10 bases. CDR3 length equals 15 residues. The germline V gene encodes CDR1 KGHSH and CDR2 LQKENI.

This rearrangement joins TRBV7-8 to TRBJ2-7; possibly TRBD1 or TRBD2 for D (5 bases each). V lost 6 bases and J lost 4, with 13 bases in between. The CDR3 runs to 13 residues. Looked up from germline, CDR1 is SGHVS and CDR2 is FQNEAQ. The CDR3 DNA is TGTGCCAGCAGTTCGGGACGATTGTACGAGCAGTACTTC. Encoded protein: CASSSGRLYEQYF.

This clone has more than one count but fewer than ten. The J gene is TRBJ1-2, the V gene TRBV5-1, with D possibly being TRBD1 (6 bases). There are 14 residues in the CDR3. In germline, CDR1 is SGHRS, CDR2 YFSETQ. V lost 4 bases and J lost 4, with 14 bases in between. The chain's CDR3 is CASSPQPDSYGYTF. The CDR3 coding sequence is TGCGCCAGCAGCCCTCAACCGGACAGCTATGGCTACACCTTC.

The CDR3 region has the DNA TGTGCCAGCGAGAAGGTTAGCACAGATACGCAGTATTTT. This translates into CASEKVSTDTQYF. The chain is built from TRBV7-9 and TRBJ2-3; D gene uncertain. Germline CDR1 is SEHNR and CDR2 is FQNEAQ (reference sequence). The CDR3 sequence is 13 residues long. Deletions cut 8 bases from V and 0 bases from J, with 9 bases between.

The CDR3 loop reads CASSYYRRDTEAFF. CDR3 in DNA: TGTGCCAGCAGCTACTACAGGAGGGACACTGAAGCTTTCTTT. This chain connects TRBV7-9 to TRBJ1-1; maybe TRBD1 (5 bases). The CDR3 runs to 14 residues. Between the trimmed V and J ends, which lost 4 bases and 3 bases, there was a span of 12 bases. The germline V gene encodes CDR1 SEHNR and CDR2 FQNEAQ (reference sequence). Full variable domain (remainder filled in from reference TRBV7-9 and TRBJ1-1): DTGVSQNPRHKITKRGQNVTFRCDPISEHNRLYWYRQTLGQGPEFLTYFQNEAQLEKSRLLSDRFSAERPKGSFSTLEIQRTEQGDSAMYLCASSYYRRDTEAFFGQGTRLTVV.

This rearrangement joins TRBV28 to TRBJ2-1, with 7 positions matching TRBD1. The CDR3 is 15 amino acids. V trimming: 5 bases; J trimming: 3 bases; junction bases outside the gene matches: 7. Germline V lookup: CDR1 MDHEN, CDR2 SYDVKM. The CDR3, as DNA: TGTGCCAGCAGTAACAGGGGCGGCATCTACAATGAGCAGTTCTTC. It yields the protein CASSNRGGIYNEQFF.

V gene TRBV9 combines with J gene TRBJ1-2, with D possibly TRBD1 on 5 matching bases. The germline V and J ends were trimmed by 3 bases and 4 bases, with 16 bases remaining between them. This CDR3 contains 15 residues. Germline V gene sequence: CDR1 SGDLS, CDR2 YYNGEE. In nucleotides, the CDR3 is TGTGCCAGCAGCGCGTGGGTGCAGGGTGGCTATGGCTACACCTTC. The encoded protein is CASSAWVQGGYGYTF. Filled out from reference TRBV9 and TRBJ1-2, the complete variable domain reads DSGVTQTPKHLITATGQRVTLRCSPRSGDLSVYWYQQSLDQGLQFLIQYYNGEERAKGNILERFSAQQFPDLHSELNLSSLELGDSALYFCASSAWVQGGYGYTFGSGTRLTVV.

V gene TRBV28 combines with J gene TRBJ2-3, with TRBD2 identical over 8 bases. The ends lost 6 bases at V and 5 bases at J; junction bases unmatched: 13. CDR1 and CDR2 from the germline V gene are MDHEN and SYDVKM. This CDR3 region has 16 residues. CDR3 nucleotide sequence: TGTGCCAGCAGCCGCCTTACAGCGGGAGATGTAGATACGCAGTATTTT. Its protein product is CASSRLTAGDVDTQYF.

This rearrangement joins TRBV20-1 to TRBJ1-2; D uncertain. CDR3 length: 10 amino acids. CDR1 is DFQATT, CDR2 SNEGSKA, per germline (reference sequence). This CDR3 is CIPGSYGYTF. In nucleotides, the CDR3 is TGCATCCCCGGGTCCTATGGCTACACCTTC.

V gene TRBV11-3 combines with J gene TRBJ1-6; D uncertain. The CDR3 runs 14 residues. V was pared by 5 bases and J by 8 bases, with 13 bases between. Germline V gene data show CDR1 as SGHNT and CDR2 as YENEEA. This CDR3 reads CASSLRQEHSPLHF. The CDR3 region has the DNA TGTGCCAGCAGCCTAAGACAAGAACATTCACCCCTCCACTTT.